This T cell receptor beta chain was observed in a study of radiotherapy plus CTLA-4 blockade in lung cancer. General observations from the study: Radiotherapy plus ipilimumab was followed by expansion in blood of tumor-derived TCR clones.

TCRdb keeps only in-frame clones here, not all; method: immunoSEQ multiplex PCR. The data hold about 38,000 clones, with approximately 86% observed a single time. Germline values: CDR1 MNHNS, CDR2 SASEGT. V dropped 4 bases and J dropped 2 bases, with 15 bases sitting between them. The length of the CDR3 is 16 residues. Comment on this clone: Antigen unknown.

The chain carries TRBV6-1 and TRBJ2-1; no reliable D call. The source of this sequence is a human donor with non-small cell lung cancer whose response to radiotherapy plus ipilimumab could not be evaluated. The sample consisted of peripheral blood, taken from a patient treated with radiotherapy plus ipilimumab. The CDR3: CASSAERQPPYNEQFF. As DNA, the CDR3 is TGTGCCAGCAGTGCGGAGCGCCAACCTCCCTACAATGAGCAGTTCTTC.